This TCR beta chain derives from a study of shared clonotypes between healthy human individuals (dated by TCRdb to about 2020). In the study overall: A few men and a couple of women, aged 18 to 49 years, made up the cohort. Blood TCR repertoires of five healthy adults were deeply sequenced to estimate repertoire size and the extent of clonotype sharing between individuals. To increase sequencing depth and limit assay-specific biases, TCR repertoire library preparation and sequencing were carried out by different laboratories using diverse techniques. Per donor, leukapheresis produced somewhere between about 0.9 and 10 billion PBMCs. For each donor, three plates each were used for CD4 naive and CD4 memory, two plates were used for CD8 naive, and one plate was used for CD8 memory.

In the case of this clone: Its antigen has not been determined. No much larger clonotype is one base removed from it; base qualities were not supplied.

According to the germline V gene (reference sequence), CDR1 reads SGHKS and CDR2 reads YYEKEE. The CDR3 contains 16 residues, cysteine and phenylalanine counted. CDR3 DNA is the only sequence kept; it has 48 bases, read in frame from the first base. V and J are truncated by 4 bases and 7 bases respectively, leaving an intervening sequence of 24 bases. Here is what the overall study found, with its caveats: Pairwise subsampling led to the expectation that sequencing depth would affect the degree of clonotype sharing among donors. Because the study included only a small number of donors, the genetic and exposure-history diversity represented was limited. Even with the large sequencing depth, rarefaction of the sorted-subset datasets indicated that sequencing was incomplete. Higher generation probabilities were observed for clonotypes shared by all four sorted-subset donors than for non-shared clonotypes. Sharing across four donors was observed for around 5% of naive CD4, about 3.2% of naive CD8, about 2.3% of memory CD4, and roughly 0.4% of memory CD8 clonotypes. Naive subsets generally had larger estimated clonotype richness than memory subsets. Sampling was restricted to blood, and TCR repertoires in tissue are likely to differ from TCR repertoires in blood.

TCR CDR3 regions were amplified from genomic DNA by multiplex PCR using the deep immunoSEQ assay. For each cell subset, the extracted genomic DNA was distributed evenly across all wells of several immunoSEQ 96-well plates, and each plate served as one replicate. For sorted subsets, 200 ng of genomic DNA, equivalent to around 31,000 T cell genomes, went into each replicate PCR. Purified libraries were quantified with a Qubit 3.0 fluorometer, sized on a Bioanalyzer 2100, and re-quantified with the KAPA Library Quantification kit. A separate single-read 150-cycle Illumina NextSeq 550 flow cell was used to sequence each immunoSEQ 96-well plate. Per the authors' processing: Because the immunoSEQ output held only junctional sequences and lacked quality scores, the filtering could not match the filtering applied to full-length reads. Sequences were annotated with PyIR, a Python wrapper for IgBLAST v1.9, using IMGT germline references to assign V/J genes and CDR3. Reads were filtered out if the reads had weak V/J assignments (E-value above 1e-6), no CDR3, stop codons, out-of-frame junctions, or ambiguous translated residues. A V3J clonotype was defined by an identical inferred V gene, J gene, and CDR3 amino acid sequence. To compute the percentage overlap between repertoires, the number of shared unique clonotypes was divided by the size of the smaller repertoire. Richness of each repertoire was evaluated using RTK rarefaction, the Chao1 estimator, and Recon v2.1 estimates of unobserved clonotypes. OLGA was used to compute generation probabilities for all TCRbeta clonotypes that the gDNA method yielded from a handful of donors. TCRdb stores this immuneACCESS table with in-frame sequences only. Part of the clones is absent; in the studies checked, under half of the shortfall reflects unresolved V genes, and no reason is known for the rest. Clone size and V and J calls were adopted from that table, with D and trimming inferred from the DNA. The sample yields 90,000 to 120,000 clones; approximately 70% were counted once. Approximately 25% of the sample goes to the ten largest clones.

Donors were healthy HIV-negative adults with no recently reported acute infections or vaccinations. Every donor was a Caucasian adult residing in Nashville, Tennessee, USA. The CD8 memory samples were a combination of magnetically selected CD45RO+ cells and CCR7-negative CD45RA+ effector memory (TemRA) cells. Blood was collected by leukapheresis, and PBMCs were isolated by Ficoll-Histopaque density gradient centrifugation and then cryopreserved in liquid nitrogen vapor phase. Purity and quantity of every magnetically sorted T cell population were checked by analytical flow cytometry. Each sorted fraction had its genomic DNA isolated and then quantified by UV absorbance on a Nanodrop 2000c.

The sample taken for sequencing was memory CD8+ T cells sorted from blood. The cell subset or site label on this specimen signifies: CD45RO+ cells pooled with CCR7-negative TemRA cells. The receptor's source is a woman aged 25-40 years in good health. Recombination linked TRBV5-5 to TRBJ2-7; a weak D assignment points to TRBD2 (5 bases agree). The nucleotides read TGTGCCAGCAGCCGGGCCGAAGGGCGGGTGGGGTCGGAGCAGTACTTC. This codes for CASSRAEGRVGSEQYF.